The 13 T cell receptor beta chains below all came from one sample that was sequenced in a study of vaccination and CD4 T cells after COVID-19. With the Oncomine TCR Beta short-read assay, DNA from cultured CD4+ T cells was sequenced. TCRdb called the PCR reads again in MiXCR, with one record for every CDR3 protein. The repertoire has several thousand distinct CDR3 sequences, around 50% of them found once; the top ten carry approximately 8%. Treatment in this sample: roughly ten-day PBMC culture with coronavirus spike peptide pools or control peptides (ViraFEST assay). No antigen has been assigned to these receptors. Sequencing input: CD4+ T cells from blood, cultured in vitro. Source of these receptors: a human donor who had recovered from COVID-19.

The CDR3, as DNA: TGTGCCAGCAGCTTAGACAGGATCACAGATACGCAGTATTTT. It codes for CASSLDRITDTQYF. V and J are TRBV11-2 and TRBJ2-3; D unclear. There are 14 residues in the CDR3. Germline CDR1 SGHAT, CDR2 FQNNGV. The ends were cut back, 0 bases at V and 2 bases at J, with 6 bases in the middle.

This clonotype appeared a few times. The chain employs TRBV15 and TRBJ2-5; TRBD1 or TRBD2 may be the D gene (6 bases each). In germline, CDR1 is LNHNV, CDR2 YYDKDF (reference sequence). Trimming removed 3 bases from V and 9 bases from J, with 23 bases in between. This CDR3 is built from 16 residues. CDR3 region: CATSSDTGAAGMAQYF. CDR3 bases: TGTGCCACCAGCAGTGACACGGGGGCTGCCGGTATGGCCCAGTACTTC.

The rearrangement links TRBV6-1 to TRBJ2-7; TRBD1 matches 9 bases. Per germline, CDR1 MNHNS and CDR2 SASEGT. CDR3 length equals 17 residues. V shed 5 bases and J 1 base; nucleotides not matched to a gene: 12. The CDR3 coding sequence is TGTGCCAGCAGTCTTAACCTCGGGACAGGGTCTTCCTACGAGCAGTACTTC. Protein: CASSLNLGTGSSYEQYF.

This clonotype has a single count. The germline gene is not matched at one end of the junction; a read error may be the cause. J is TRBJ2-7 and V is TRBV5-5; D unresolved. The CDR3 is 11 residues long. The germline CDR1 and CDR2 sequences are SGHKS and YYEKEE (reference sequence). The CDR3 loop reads CASSLSHEQYF. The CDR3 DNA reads TGTGCCAGCAGTCTCTCCCACGAGCAGTACTTC. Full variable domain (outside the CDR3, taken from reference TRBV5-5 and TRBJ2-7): DAGVTQSPTHLIKTRGQQVTLRCSPISGHKSVSWYQQVLGQGPQFIFQYYEKEERGRGNFPDRFSARQFPNYSSELNVNALLLGDSALYLCASSLSHEQYFGPGTRLTVT.

This chain's CDR3 is CSARTSFTDTQYF. The CDR3 bases are TGCAGTGCTAGGACGAGTTTCACAGATACGCAGTATTTT. The chain uses TRBV20-1 and TRBJ2-3, with unresolved D. The CDR3 length is 13 residues. V lost 3 bases to trimming and J lost 2 bases, with 9 bases between them. Germline V gene sequence: CDR1 DFQATT, CDR2 SNEGSKA (reference sequence).

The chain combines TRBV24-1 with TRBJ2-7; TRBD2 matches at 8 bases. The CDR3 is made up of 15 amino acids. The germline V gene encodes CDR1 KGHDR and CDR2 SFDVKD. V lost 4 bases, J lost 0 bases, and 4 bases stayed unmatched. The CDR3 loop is CATSDPGTSSYEQYF. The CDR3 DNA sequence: TGTGCCACCAGTGACCCCGGGACTAGCTCCTACGAGCAGTACTTC.

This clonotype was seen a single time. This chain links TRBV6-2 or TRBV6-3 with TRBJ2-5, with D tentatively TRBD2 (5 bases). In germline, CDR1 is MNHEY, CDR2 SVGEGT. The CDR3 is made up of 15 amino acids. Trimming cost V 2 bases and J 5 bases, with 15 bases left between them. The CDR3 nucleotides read TGTGCCAGCAGTTACCTCTTGCCTAGCAAGGAGACCCAGTACTTC. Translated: CASSYLLPSKETQYF.

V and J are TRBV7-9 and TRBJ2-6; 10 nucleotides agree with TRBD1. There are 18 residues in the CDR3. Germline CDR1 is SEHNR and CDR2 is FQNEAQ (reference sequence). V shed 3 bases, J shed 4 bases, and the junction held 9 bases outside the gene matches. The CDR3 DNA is TGTGCCAGCAGCTTCGACAGGGGGCTTAGGTCCGGGGCCAACGTCCTGACTTTC. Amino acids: CASSFDRGLRSGANVLTF.

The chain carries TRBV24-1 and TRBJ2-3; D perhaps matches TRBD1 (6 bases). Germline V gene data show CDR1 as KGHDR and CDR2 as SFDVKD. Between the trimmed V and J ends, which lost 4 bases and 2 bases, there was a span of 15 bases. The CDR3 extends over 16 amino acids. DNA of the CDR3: TGTGCCACCAGTGACTTTAGGACAGACTACACAGATACGCAGTATTTT. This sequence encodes CATSDFRTDYTDTQYF.

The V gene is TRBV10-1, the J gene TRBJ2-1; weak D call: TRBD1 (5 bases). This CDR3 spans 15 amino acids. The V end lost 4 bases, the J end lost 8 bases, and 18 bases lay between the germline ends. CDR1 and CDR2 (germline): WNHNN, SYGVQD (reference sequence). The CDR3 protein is CASSVQVGYNDEQFF. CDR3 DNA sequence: TGCGCCAGCAGTGTACAGGTCGGGTATAACGATGAGCAGTTCTTC.

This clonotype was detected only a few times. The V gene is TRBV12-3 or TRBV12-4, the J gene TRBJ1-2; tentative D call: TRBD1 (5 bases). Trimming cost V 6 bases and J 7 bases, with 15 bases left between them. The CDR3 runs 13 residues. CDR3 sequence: CASRASGDSGYTF. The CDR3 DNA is TGTGCCAGCAGAGCGTCGGGGGATAGTGGCTACACCTTC.

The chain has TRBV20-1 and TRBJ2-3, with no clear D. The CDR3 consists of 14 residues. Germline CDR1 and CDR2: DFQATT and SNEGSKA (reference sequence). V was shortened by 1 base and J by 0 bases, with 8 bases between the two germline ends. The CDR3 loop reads CSARVKDSTDTQYF. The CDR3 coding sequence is TGCAGTGCTAGAGTGAAGGATAGCACAGATACGCAGTATTTT.

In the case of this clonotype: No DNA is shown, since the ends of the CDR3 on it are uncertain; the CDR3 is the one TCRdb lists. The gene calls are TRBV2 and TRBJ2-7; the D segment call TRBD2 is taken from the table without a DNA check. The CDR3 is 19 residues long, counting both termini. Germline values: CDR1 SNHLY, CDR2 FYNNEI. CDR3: CASSESLAGGFFGSYEQYF.